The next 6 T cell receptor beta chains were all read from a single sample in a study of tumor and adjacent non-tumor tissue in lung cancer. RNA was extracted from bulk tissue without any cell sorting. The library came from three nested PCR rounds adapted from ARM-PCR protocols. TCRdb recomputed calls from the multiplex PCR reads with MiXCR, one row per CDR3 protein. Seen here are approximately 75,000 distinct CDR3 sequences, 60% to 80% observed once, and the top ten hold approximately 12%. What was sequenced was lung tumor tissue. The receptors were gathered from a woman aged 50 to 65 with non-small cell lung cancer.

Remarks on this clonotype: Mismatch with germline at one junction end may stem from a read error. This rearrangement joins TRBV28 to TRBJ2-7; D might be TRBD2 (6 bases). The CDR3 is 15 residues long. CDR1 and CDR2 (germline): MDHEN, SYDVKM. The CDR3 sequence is CASSLNSGVAYERYF. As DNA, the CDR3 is TGTGCCAGCAGTTTAAATAGCGGAGTTGCCTACGAGCGGTACTTC.

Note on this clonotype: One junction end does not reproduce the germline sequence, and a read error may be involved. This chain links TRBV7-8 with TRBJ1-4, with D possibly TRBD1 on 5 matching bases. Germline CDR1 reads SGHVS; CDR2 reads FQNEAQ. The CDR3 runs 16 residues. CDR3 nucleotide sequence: TGTGCCAACAGCTTGAGGGGTTTAACTACTAATGAAAAACTGTTTTTT. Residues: CANSLRGLTTNEKLFF. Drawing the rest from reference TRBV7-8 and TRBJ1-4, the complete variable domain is GAGVSQSPRYKVAKRGQDVALRCDPISGHVSLFWYQQALGQGPEFLTYFQNEAQLDKSGLPSDRFFAERPEGSVSTLKIQRTQQEDSAVYLCANSLRGLTTNEKLFFGSGTQLSVL.

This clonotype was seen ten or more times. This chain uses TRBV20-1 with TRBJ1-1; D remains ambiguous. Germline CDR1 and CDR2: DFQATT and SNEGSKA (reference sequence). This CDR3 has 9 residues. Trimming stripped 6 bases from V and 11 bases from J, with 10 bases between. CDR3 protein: CSATGGAFF. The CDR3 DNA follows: TGCAGTGCAACTGGTGGGGCTTTCTTT.

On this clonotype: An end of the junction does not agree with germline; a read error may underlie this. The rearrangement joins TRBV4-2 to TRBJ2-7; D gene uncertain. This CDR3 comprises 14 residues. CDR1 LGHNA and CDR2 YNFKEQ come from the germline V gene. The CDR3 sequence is CASRQGRAVYEQHF. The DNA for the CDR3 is TGTGCCAGCAGACAAGGACGGGCAGTCTACGAGCAGCACTTC.

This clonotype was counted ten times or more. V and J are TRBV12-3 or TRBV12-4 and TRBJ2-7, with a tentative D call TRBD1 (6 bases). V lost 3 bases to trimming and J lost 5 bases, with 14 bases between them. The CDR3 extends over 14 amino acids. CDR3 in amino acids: CASSLGHGGDEQYF. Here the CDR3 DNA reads TGTGCCAGCAGTTTGGGGCATGGGGGCGACGAGCAGTACTTC.

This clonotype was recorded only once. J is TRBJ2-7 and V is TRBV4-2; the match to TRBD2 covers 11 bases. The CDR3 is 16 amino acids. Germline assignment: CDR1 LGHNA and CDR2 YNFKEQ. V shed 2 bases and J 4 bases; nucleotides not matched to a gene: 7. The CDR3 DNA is TGTGCCAGCAGCCAAAATGGAACTAGCGGGAGTTACGAGCAGTACTTC. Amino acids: CASSQNGTSGSYEQYF.